One and the same sample provided the 21 T cell receptor beta chains below, sequenced in a study of shared clonotypes between healthy human individuals. Some clones are missing from TCRdb's copy, which holds only in-frame ones; the method was immunoSEQ multiplex PCR. The table has a few million clones, around nine tenths seen once; the top ten hold more than 0.12%. Material for sequencing was naive CD4+ T cells sorted from blood. Subset in this sample: CD45RA+ positively selected. These receptors were collected from a man younger than 35 in good health.

This sequence joins TRBV29-1 and TRBJ2-7; no firm D call. This CDR3 has 14 amino acids. V shed 5 bases and J shed 0 bases, with 14 bases lying between them. CDR1 is SQVTM and CDR2 is ANQGSEA in the germline V gene. CDR3 DNA sequence: TGCAGCGTTCTCCCACCCTTGGGCTCCTACGAGCAGTACTTC. It specifies CSVLPPLGSYEQYF.

The CDR3 loop reads CASSLVVTHHSSGANVLTF. The CDR3 DNA follows: TGTGCCAGCAGCTTAGTGGTCACACATCACAGCTCTGGGGCCAACGTCCTGACTTTC. V and J are TRBV7-2 and TRBJ2-6; no clear D gene. V dropped 1 base and J dropped 0 bases, with 16 bases sitting between them. The CDR3 has 19 amino acids. From germline, CDR1 is SGHTA and CDR2 FQGNSA.

The rearrangement links TRBV18 to TRBJ1-3, with 8 bases fitting TRBD1. The CDR3 has 15 residues. V was pared by 3 bases and J by 6 bases, with 7 bases of the junction left unmatched. Germline V gene sequence: CDR1 KGHSH, CDR2 LQKENI. The CDR3 DNA reads as TGTGCCAGCTCACCTGTCAGGGGGCCGGAAAACACCATATATTTT. Protein: CASSPVRGPENTIYF. The full variable domain, its missing parts supplied by reference TRBV18 and TRBJ1-3, is NAGVMQNPRHLVRRRGQEARLRCSPMKGHSHVYWYRQLPEEGLKFMVYLQKENIIDESGMPKERFSAEFPKEGPSILRIQQVVRGDSAAYFCASSPVRGPENTIYFGEGSWLTVV.

This clone has more than one count but fewer than ten. The chain is built from TRBV11-2 and TRBJ1-5; TRBD1 is a possible D gene (6 bases). V was pared by 5 bases and J by 4 bases, with 12 bases between. The CDR3 is made up of 14 amino acids. The germline V gene encodes CDR1 SGHAT and CDR2 FQNNGV. The CDR3 reads CASSQGQPNQPQHF. The DNA of the CDR3 is TGTGCCAGCAGCCAGGGACAACCTAATCAGCCCCAGCATTTT.

V and J are TRBV9 and TRBJ2-2; D is possibly TRBD2 (6 bases). Deletions cut 4 bases from V and 2 bases from J, with 15 bases between. Looked up from germline, CDR1 is SGDLS and CDR2 is YYNGEE. CDR3 length: 16 amino acids. For the CDR3, the DNA is TGTGCCAGCAGCCAAAGGGACTTAGTTAACACCGGGGAGCTGTTTTTT. Its translation is CASSQRDLVNTGELFF.

This clone was seen once. The genes are TRBV11-2 and TRBJ1-5; D may be TRBD1 (5 bases). From germline, CDR1 is SGHAT and CDR2 FQNNGV. The CDR3 contains 15 residues. The V gene lost 3 bases and the J gene lost 0 bases, with 9 bases spanning the gap. CDR3 bases: TGTGCCAGCAGCTTTGAGGGGTATAGCAATCAGCCCCAGCATTTT. It translates to CASSFEGYSNQPQHF. Looking up the rest from reference TRBV11-2 and TRBJ1-5 gives the full variable domain: EAGVAQSPRYKIIEKRQSVAFWCNPISGHATLYWYQQILGQGPKLLIQFQNNGVVDDSQLPKDRFSAERLKGVDSTLKIQPAKLEDSAVYLCASSFEGYSNQPQHFGDGTRLSIL.

In regard to this clone: Other DNA sequences of this sample code for an identical CDR3. J is TRBJ2-2 and V is TRBV7-2; TRBD1 might be the D (7 bases). Deletions cut 5 bases from V and 1 base from J, with 11 bases between. Per germline, CDR1 SGHTA and CDR2 FQGNSA. The CDR3 runs 15 residues. In DNA form, the CDR3 reads TGTGCCAGCAGCCCTCAGGGGGGGAACACCGGGGAGCTGTTTTTT. Its translation: CASSPQGGNTGELFF.

The genes are TRBV5-8 and TRBJ2-5, with D tentatively TRBD1 or TRBD2 (5 bases each). Germline V lookup: CDR1 SGHTS, CDR2 YDEGEE. This CDR3 region has 15 residues. Trimming cost V 5 bases and J 1 base, with 15 bases left between them. The CDR3 DNA follows: TGTGCCAGCAGGTTATTCCGGGACGGCCAAGAGACCCAGTACTTC. Translated, it gives CASRLFRDGQETQYF.

The rearrangement links TRBV15 to TRBJ2-1, with 8 bases aligning to TRBD2. Trimming cost V 0 bases and J 14 bases; bases outside gene matches: 3. The CDR3 runs to 12 residues. Germline CDR1 is LNHNV and CDR2 is YYDKDF (reference sequence). This CDR3 reads CATSRDGTSEFF. CDR3 nucleotides: TGTGCCACCAGCAGAGACGGGACTAGTGAGTTCTTC.

Comments on this clone: Other DNA sequences in this specimen translate into the identical CDR3. V and J are TRBV27 and TRBJ1-1, with 8 bases aligning to TRBD1. Germline V gene sequence: CDR1 MNHEY, CDR2 SMNVEV (reference sequence). V lost 2 bases to trimming and J lost 1 base; unmatched junction nucleotides: 0. The CDR3 length is 14 residues. The CDR3 DNA reads as TGTGCCAGCAGTTTAGACAGGGGGAACACTGAAGCTTTCTTT. Translating it yields CASSLDRGNTEAFF.

The chain employs TRBV13 and TRBJ2-5; D is possibly TRBD1 (5 bases). Germline assignment: CDR1 PRHDT and CDR2 FYEKMQ (reference sequence). The CDR3 covers 15 residues. The germline V and J ends were trimmed by 2 bases and 5 bases, with 15 bases remaining between them. The CDR3 loop is CASSLFAGQRETQYF. CDR3 sequence (DNA): TGTGCCAGCAGCTTATTTGCAGGGCAACGTGAGACCCAGTACTTC.

The chain combines TRBV28 with TRBJ1-1, with 11 bases identical to TRBD1. V gave up 0 bases and J gave up 5 bases; unmatched junction bases: 2. The germline V gene has CDR1 MDHEN and CDR2 SYDVKM. This CDR3 has 15 amino acids. The CDR3 spells CASSLWGTGGTEAFF. CDR3 coding DNA: TGTGCCAGCAGTTTATGGGGGACAGGGGGGACTGAAGCTTTCTTT.

The V call is TRBV7-3, the J call TRBJ2-3; 8 nucleotides match TRBD1. The length of the CDR3 is 14 residues. With V trimmed by 5 bases and J by 4 bases, 5 bases remained unmatched. Per germline, CDR1 SGHTA and CDR2 FQGTGA. The CDR3 DNA reads TGTGCCAGCAGCCCCGGACAGGGTTCAGATACGCAGTATTTT. Protein: CASSPGQGSDTQYF.

The rearrangement uses TRBV19 and TRBJ2-2, with 8 bases matching TRBD2. This CDR3 has 17 residues. The V gene end was trimmed by 6 bases and the J gene end by 5 bases; junction bases not matched to a gene: 14. Germline V gene sequence: CDR1 LNHDA, CDR2 SQIVND (reference sequence). CDR3: CASSTTGGLYGTGELFF. The CDR3, as DNA: TGTGCCAGTAGCACAACGGGAGGGCTATATGGAACCGGGGAGCTGTTTTTT.

On this clone: At the DNA level, this CDR3 is encoded by other sequences in the same sample as well. The chain is built from TRBV19 and TRBJ2-5, with D possibly matching TRBD1 (5 bases). Looked up from germline, CDR1 is LNHDA and CDR2 is SQIVND (reference sequence). CDR3 length: 12 residues. V was pared by 5 bases and J by 4 bases, with 8 bases between. CDR3 in DNA: TGTGCCAGTAGTCAGCAGGGAGAGACCCAGTACTTC. Protein sequence: CASSQQGETQYF.

The CDR3 bases are TGTGCCAGCAGCCCGACAGGGAGATACTACGAGCAGTACTTC. Its translation is CASSPTGRYYEQYF. This chain connects TRBV5-6 to TRBJ2-7, with 7 bases matching TRBD1. CDR1 and CDR2 from the germline V gene are SGHDT and YYEEEE. The CDR3 runs 14 residues. V shed 4 bases and J 3 bases; nucleotides not matched to a gene: 7.

The rearrangement links TRBV10-1 to TRBJ2-3, with 7 bases lining up with TRBD1. The germline CDR1 and CDR2 sequences are WNHNN and SYGVQD (reference sequence). V was clipped by 4 bases and J by 4 bases; unmatched bases: 8. The CDR3 runs to 15 residues. The CDR3 is CASSGGTANPDTQYF. The CDR3 bases are TGCGCCAGCAGTGGGGGGACAGCGAACCCAGATACGCAGTATTTT.

The V and J genes are TRBV5-1 and TRBJ2-2; 8 bases match TRBD2. Trimming took 0 bases from V and 4 from J; bases not matched to a gene: 2. This CDR3 is built from 15 residues. CDR1 and CDR2 (germline): SGHRS, YFSETQ. As DNA, the CDR3 is TGCGCCAGCAGCTTGGATGGGACTAGCACCGGGGAGCTGTTTTTT. This sequence encodes CASSLDGTSTGELFF.

The chain combines TRBV28 with TRBJ1-5; D is ambiguous. CDR1 is MDHEN, CDR2 SYDVKM, per germline. V was clipped by 6 bases and J by 7 bases, with 10 bases between them. This CDR3 is 12 amino acids long. This chain's CDR3 is CASRLVEQPQHF. CDR3 bases: TGTGCCAGCAGGCTAGTCGAACAGCCCCAGCATTTT.

The chain is built from TRBV29-1 and TRBJ2-3, with TRBD2 identical over 8 bases. The V segment lost 4 bases and the J segment 3 bases; nucleotides outside the gene matches: 3. Per germline, CDR1 SQVTM and CDR2 ANQGSEA. The CDR3 runs to 13 residues. CDR3 DNA: TGCAGCGTTGTAGCGGGGCGGACAGATACGCAGTATTTT. It encodes CSVVAGRTDTQYF.

This chain joins TRBV4-2 and TRBJ2-2; D might be TRBD2 (6 bases). The V gene lost 4 bases and the J gene lost 0 bases, with 21 bases spanning the gap. The CDR3 spans 19 residues. Germline V CDR1 and CDR2: LGHNA, YNFKEQ. CDR3 protein: CASSPSGVVGAANTGELFF. The CDR3 DNA reads TGTGCCAGCAGCCCATCGGGAGTGGTAGGGGCCGCGAACACCGGGGAGCTGTTTTTT.